These 25 T cell receptor beta chains share one sample of origin, sequenced in a study of blood T cell repertoires in COVID-19. The repertoire was sequenced with immunoSEQ multiplex PCR; TCRdb's copy has only in-frame clones and lacks some. Here the sample spans 150,000 to 200,000 clones, around four fifths being singletons. The source material was peripheral blood. These receptors were collected from a man aged 70 or older who had recovered from COVID-19.

This clone was counted only a few times. The chain combines TRBV7-9 with TRBJ1-5, with D possibly being TRBD1 (6 bases). Germline loops: CDR1 SEHNR, CDR2 FQNEAQ (reference sequence). The V and J ends lost 5 bases and 5 bases respectively, with 10 bases between them. The CDR3 spans 13 residues. Written as DNA, the CDR3 is TGTGCCAGCAGCCTACAGGGAGATCAGCCCCAGCATTTT. Translation: CASSLQGDQPQHF. The variable domain in full, completed from reference TRBV7-9 and TRBJ1-5, reads DTGVSQNPRHKITKRGQNVTFRCDPISEHNRLYWYRQTLGQGPEFLTYFQNEAQLEKSRLLSDRFSAERPKGSFSTLEIQRTEQGDSAMYLCASSLQGDQPQHFGDGTRLSIL.

This chain connects TRBV5-1 to TRBJ1-2; tentatively, D is TRBD1 (5 bases). The CDR3 contains 14 residues. V lost 4 bases and J lost 4, with 14 bases in between. Germline V lookup: CDR1 SGHRS, CDR2 YFSETQ. The CDR3, as DNA: TGCGCCAGCAGCCCTTCCGACAGCCTCTATGGCTACACCTTC. Translated: CASSPSDSLYGYTF.

This clone was detected only once. The same CDR3 arises from other DNA sequences in this sample as well. The rearrangement uses TRBV18 and TRBJ1-2; 8 nucleotides line up with TRBD1. Losses at the gene ends were 3 bases for V and 2 bases for J; bases not matched to a gene: 5. The CDR3 extends over 15 amino acids. Germline V gives CDR1 KGHSH, CDR2 LQKENI. CDR3 nucleotides: TGTGCCAGCTCACCCGTTCGGACAGGGAACTATGGCTACACCTTC. Residues: CASSPVRTGNYGYTF.

The chain recombines TRBV10-3 with TRBJ2-1; TRBD2 agrees at 15 bases. The CDR3 is 19 residues long. CDR1 and CDR2 (germline): ENHRY, SYGVKD. The ends lost 0 bases at V and 1 base at J; junction bases unmatched: 4. Written as DNA, the CDR3 is TGTGCCATCAGTGAGTCGGGGACTAGCGGGAGGAAATCCTACAATGAGCAGTTCTTC. Protein sequence: CAISESGTSGRKSYNEQFF.

The chain uses TRBV29-1 and TRBJ1-1, with TRBD1 matching 8 bases. This CDR3 region has 15 residues. Losses at the gene ends were 3 bases for V and 5 bases for J; bases not matched to a gene: 11. From germline, CDR1 is SQVTM and CDR2 ANQGSEA. CDR3 coding DNA: TGCAGCGTTGAGGTCCCGGACAGGGTTAAGACTGAAGCTTTCTTT. This encodes CSVEVPDRVKTEAFF.

The genes are TRBV6-2 or TRBV6-3 and TRBJ2-3; D may be TRBD1 (6 bases). The CDR3 spans 15 residues. CDR1 and CDR2 from the germline V gene are MNHEY and SVGEGT. The V end lost 4 bases, the J end lost 3 bases, and 14 bases lay between the germline ends. DNA for the CDR3: TGTGCCAGCAGTTGGACTCTAGGGGGAACAGATACGCAGTATTTT. It is translated as CASSWTLGGTDTQYF.

V and J are TRBV20-1 and TRBJ1-1; D call uncertain. The V end was cut by 0 bases, the J end by 8 bases, with 7 bases between. The germline CDR1 and CDR2 sequences are DFQATT and SNEGSKA (reference sequence). CDR3 size: 11 residues. CDR3 in amino acids: CSARDQYEAFF. The CDR3 nucleotides read TGCAGTGCTAGAGATCAGTACGAAGCTTTCTTT.

V and J are TRBV4-1 and TRBJ2-3; maybe TRBD2 (6 bases). Germline CDR1 MGHRA, CDR2 YSYEKL. Trimming took 0 bases from V and 4 from J, leaving 14 bases between them. The CDR3 is made up of 16 amino acids. CDR3 DNA: TGCGCCAGCAGCCAAGAAGGACTAAACCAAGCAGATACGCAGTATTTT. Its translation: CASSQEGLNQADTQYF.

This chain joins TRBV9 and TRBJ2-7; a possible D gene is TRBD2 (6 bases). The CDR3 extends over 16 amino acids. V was cut by 0 bases and J by 7 bases, with 20 bases left in between. CDR1 is SGDLS and CDR2 is YYNGEE in the germline V gene. The CDR3 loop is CASSVDLEGPGGEQYF. CDR3 nucleotide sequence: TGTGCCAGCAGCGTAGATTTGGAGGGCCCCGGGGGAGAGCAGTACTTC.

On this clone: The junction and the germline gene differ at one end; a read error may be behind it. The rearrangement uses TRBV6-2 or TRBV6-3 and TRBJ2-1, with D perhaps matching TRBD1 (6 bases). This CDR3 is 12 amino acids long. Germline CDR1 is MNHEY and CDR2 is SVGEGT. Here the CDR3 reads CASSHRDKEQFF. In DNA, the CDR3 is TGTGCCAGCAGTCACCGGGACAAGGAGCAGTTCTTC.

The CDR3 bases are TGTGCCAGCAGTTACGCGGCGGGATCGGACGGGACCCAGTACTTC. This encodes CASSYAAGSDGTQYF. The rearrangement uses TRBV6-5 and TRBJ2-5, with D tentatively TRBD2 (6 bases). In germline, CDR1 is MNHEY, CDR2 SVGAGI. The V end lost 2 bases, the J end lost 7 bases, and 17 bases lay between the germline ends. The CDR3 is made up of 15 amino acids.

CDR3 sequence (DNA): TGCGCCAGCAGCTTGGCGGTTAGCACAGATACGCAGTATTTT. It specifies CASSLAVSTDTQYF. The chain employs TRBV5-1 and TRBJ2-3; D ambiguous. Deletions cut 0 bases from V and 0 bases from J, with 5 bases between. This CDR3 is built from 14 residues. CDR1 SGHRS and CDR2 YFSETQ come from the germline V gene.

The chain combines TRBV4-1 with TRBJ1-2; TRBD1 matches 10 bases. The CDR3 totals 17 residues. The V gene end was trimmed by 0 bases and the J gene end by 4 bases; junction bases not matched to a gene: 8. The germline V gene has CDR1 MGHRA and CDR2 YSYEKL. The CDR3 loop reads CASSQDPGQGLSYGYTF. The CDR3 coding sequence is TGCGCCAGCAGCCAAGATCCGGGACAGGGGTTAAGCTATGGCTACACCTTC.

V and J are TRBV9 and TRBJ1-2; D remains unclear. V was shortened by 0 bases and J by 5 bases, with 8 bases between the two germline ends. The CDR3 is made up of 13 amino acids. The germline V gene encodes CDR1 SGDLS and CDR2 YYNGEE. The CDR3 region is CASSVASNYGYTF. The CDR3, as DNA: TGTGCCAGCAGCGTAGCGAGCAATTATGGCTACACCTTC.

The chain couples TRBV6-5 to TRBJ1-1; D is unresolved. V lost 6 bases and J lost 1, with 12 bases in between. The CDR3 runs to 14 residues. Germline CDR1 and CDR2: MNHEY and SVGAGI. The DNA for the CDR3 is TGTGCCAGCAGGAGGTCCAGTCAGAACACTGAAGCTTTCTTT. This translates into CASRRSSQNTEAFF.

The chain employs TRBV12-3 or TRBV12-4 and TRBJ2-1, with D possibly TRBD2 on 6 matching bases. V was shortened by 7 bases and J by 10 bases, with 11 bases between the two germline ends. The CDR3 loop spans 11 amino acids. CDR3 in amino acids: CASTPGGEQFF. CDR3 coding DNA: TGTGCCAGCACCCCTGGGGGGGAGCAGTTCTTC.

The gene calls are TRBV7-8 and TRBJ2-3; D gene unclear. Trimming removed 1 base at V and 1 base at J, with 9 bases between. Germline CDR1 SGHVS, CDR2 FQNEAQ. CDR3 length: 15 amino acids. The CDR3 DNA is TGTGCCAGCAGCTTAGTATCGAGCGGCACAGATACGCAGTATTTT. Its protein is CASSLVSSGTDTQYF.

CDR3 residues: CASSTSGASGWGTQYF. The CDR3 DNA is TGTGCCAGTAGTACGAGCGGGGCTAGCGGATGGGGGACCCAGTACTTC. The rearrangement joins TRBV19 to TRBJ2-5, with 7 positions matching TRBD2. J lost 7 bases, V lost 4 bases, and 15 bases had no gene match. The germline V gene has CDR1 LNHDA and CDR2 SQIVND (reference sequence). The CDR3 length is 16 residues.

This clone occurred many times. The rearrangement joins TRBV2 to TRBJ1-2; maybe TRBD1 (6 bases). The germline gives CDR1 SNHLY, CDR2 FYNNEI. With 9 bases removed from V and 1 base from J, the gap between germline ends came to 12 bases. This CDR3 is 13 amino acids long. Here the CDR3 reads CARTTDSNYGYTF. The CDR3 nucleotides are TGTGCCAGGACCACGGACAGTAACTATGGCTACACCTTC.

The sample holds a few counts of this clone. The rearrangement uses TRBV21-1 and TRBJ2-7; the table's D call TRBD2 went unverified against the DNA. TRBV21-1 is assigned pseudogene status. The CDR3 is 15 amino acids. DNA of the CDR3: TGTGCCAGCAGCAAAGTGTCTAGCGGGAGCTACGAGCAGTACTTC. Amino acid sequence: CASSKVSSGSYEQYF.

The CDR3 region is CSVRTGVDTEAFF. CDR3 DNA sequence: TGCAGCGTTCGGACAGGGGTTGACACTGAAGCTTTCTTT. V and J are TRBV29-1 and TRBJ1-1, with 9 bases identical to TRBD1. V lost 5 bases to trimming and J lost 3 bases; unmatched junction nucleotides: 4. The CDR3 is made up of 13 amino acids. Germline CDR1 reads SQVTM; CDR2 reads ANQGSEA. Full variable domain (missing parts from reference TRBV29-1 and TRBJ1-1): SAVISQKPSRDICQRGTSLTIQCQVDSQVTMMFWYRQQPGQSLTLIATANQGSEATYESGFVIDKFPISRPNLTFSTLTVSNMSPEDSSIYLCSVRTGVDTEAFFGQGTRLTVV.

This rearrangement joins TRBV29-1 to TRBJ2-5; 8 bases line up with TRBD2. Losses at the gene ends were 3 bases for V and 4 bases for J; bases not matched to a gene: 4. The CDR3 extends over 13 amino acids. Germline CDR1 SQVTM, CDR2 ANQGSEA. The CDR3 reads CSVDHGRAETQYF. In nucleotides, the CDR3 is TGCAGCGTTGATCACGGGAGGGCAGAGACCCAGTACTTC.

The V call is TRBV11-2, the J call TRBJ2-2, with D possibly being TRBD2 (6 bases). This CDR3 spans 11 amino acids. Trimming took 8 bases from V and 7 from J, leaving 8 bases between them. Germline CDR1 reads SGHAT; CDR2 reads FQNNGV. The CDR3 region is CASRGYGELFF. The DNA for the CDR3 is TGTGCCAGCCGGGGGTACGGGGAGCTGTTTTTT.

This chain links TRBV7-2 with TRBJ2-1; 7 bases are a match to TRBD2. From germline, CDR1 is SGHTA and CDR2 FQGNSA. This CDR3 spans 15 amino acids. The V segment lost 3 bases and the J segment 9 bases; nucleotides outside the gene matches: 11. CDR3 sequence reads: CASSLSSGNLGEQFF. The CDR3 DNA reads as TGTGCCAGCAGCTTGAGCAGCGGGAATTTGGGTGAGCAGTTCTTC. Complete variable domain (other parts from reference TRBV7-2 and TRBJ2-1): GAGVSQSPSNKVTEKGKDVELRCDPISGHTALYWYRQSLGQGLEFLIYFQGNSAPDKSGLPSDRFSAERTGGSVSTLTIQRTQQEDSAVYLCASSLSSGNLGEQFFGPGTRLTVL.

This clone was seen just once. The V call is TRBV5-1, the J call TRBJ2-2; D may be TRBD1 (5 bases). Trimming left V 4 bases short and J 2 bases short, with 12 bases between. Germline V gene sequence: CDR1 SGHRS, CDR2 YFSETQ. The CDR3 is 15 amino acids. The CDR3 nucleotides are TGCGCCAGCAGCCTCGACAGCGCTAACACCGGGGAGCTGTTTTTT. It specifies CASSLDSANTGELFF.